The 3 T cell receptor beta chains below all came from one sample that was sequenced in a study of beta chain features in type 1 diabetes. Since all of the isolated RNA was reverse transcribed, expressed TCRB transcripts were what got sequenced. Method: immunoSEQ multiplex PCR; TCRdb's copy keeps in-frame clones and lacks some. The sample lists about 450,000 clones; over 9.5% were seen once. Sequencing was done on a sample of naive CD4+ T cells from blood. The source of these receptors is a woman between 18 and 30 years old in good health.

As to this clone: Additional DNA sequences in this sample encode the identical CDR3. CDR3 sequence (DNA): TGTGCCAGCAGCTTGACAGGGAGCGGGGCCAACGTCCTGACTTTC. Protein: CASSLTGSGANVLTF. J is TRBJ2-6 and V is TRBV7-9, with 7 positions matching TRBD1. The length of the CDR3 is 15 residues. Germline V gene sequence: CDR1 SEHNR, CDR2 FQNEAQ (reference sequence). V lost 3 bases to trimming and J lost 4 bases; unmatched junction nucleotides: 3. Complete variable domain (other parts from reference TRBV7-9 and TRBJ2-6): DTGVSQNPRHKITKRGQNVTFRCDPISEHNRLYWYRQTLGQGPEFLTYFQNEAQLEKSRLLSDRFSAERPKGSFSTLEIQRTEQGDSAMYLCASSLTGSGANVLTFGAGSRLTVL.

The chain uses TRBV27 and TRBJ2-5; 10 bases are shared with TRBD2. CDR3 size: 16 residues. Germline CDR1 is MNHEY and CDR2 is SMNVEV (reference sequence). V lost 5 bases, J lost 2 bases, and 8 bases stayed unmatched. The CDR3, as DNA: TGTGCCAGCAGTATGGGACTAGCGCCTCCTCAAGAGACCCAGTACTTC. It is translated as CASSMGLAPPQETQYF.

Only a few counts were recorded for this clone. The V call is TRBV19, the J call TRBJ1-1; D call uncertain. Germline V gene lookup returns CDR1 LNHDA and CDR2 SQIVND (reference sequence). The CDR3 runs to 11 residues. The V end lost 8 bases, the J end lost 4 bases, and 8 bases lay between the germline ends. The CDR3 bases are TGTGCCAGTGGAATGGCCACTGAAGCTTTCTTT. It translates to CASGMATEAFF. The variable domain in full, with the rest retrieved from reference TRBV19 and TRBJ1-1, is DGGITQSPKYLFRKEGQNVTLSCEQNLNHDAMYWYRQDPGQGLRLIYYSQIVNDFQKGDIAEGYSVSREKKESFPLTVTSAQKNPTAFYLCASGMATEAFFGQGTRLTVV.